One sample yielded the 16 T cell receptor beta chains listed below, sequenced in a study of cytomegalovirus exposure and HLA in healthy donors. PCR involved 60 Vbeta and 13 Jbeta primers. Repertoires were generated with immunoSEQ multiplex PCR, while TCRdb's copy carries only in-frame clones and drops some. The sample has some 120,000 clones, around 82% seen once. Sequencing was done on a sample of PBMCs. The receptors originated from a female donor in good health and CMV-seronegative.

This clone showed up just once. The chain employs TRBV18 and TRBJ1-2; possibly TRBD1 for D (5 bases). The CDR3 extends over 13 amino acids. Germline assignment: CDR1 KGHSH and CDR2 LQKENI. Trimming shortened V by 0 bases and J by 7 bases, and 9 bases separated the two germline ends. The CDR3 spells CASSPPQGCGYTF. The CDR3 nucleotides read TGTGCCAGCTCACCACCGCAGGGATGTGGCTACACCTTC.

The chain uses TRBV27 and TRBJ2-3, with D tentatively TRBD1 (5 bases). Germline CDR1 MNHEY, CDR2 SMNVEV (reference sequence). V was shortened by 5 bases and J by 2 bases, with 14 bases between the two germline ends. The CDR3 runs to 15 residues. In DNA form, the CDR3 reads TGTGCCAGCAGTGACAGACCTATAGACACAGATACGCAGTATTTT. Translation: CASSDRPIDTDTQYF.

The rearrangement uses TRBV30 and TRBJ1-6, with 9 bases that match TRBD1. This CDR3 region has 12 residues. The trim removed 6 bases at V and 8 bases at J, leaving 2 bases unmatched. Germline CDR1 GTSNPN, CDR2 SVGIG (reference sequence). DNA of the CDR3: TGTGCCTGTGACAGGGGGGATTCACCCCTCCACTTT. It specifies CACDRGDSPLHF.

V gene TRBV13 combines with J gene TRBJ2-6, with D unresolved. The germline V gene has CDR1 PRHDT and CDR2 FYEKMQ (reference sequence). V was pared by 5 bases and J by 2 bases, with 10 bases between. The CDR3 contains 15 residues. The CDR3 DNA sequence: TGTGCCAGCAGCCCCGAGAATACTGGGGCCAACGTCCTGACTTTC. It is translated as CASSPENTGANVLTF.

CDR3 amino acids: CASSSPGTSGSSYEQYF. CDR3 coding DNA: TGTGCCAGCTCATCTCCCGGGACTAGCGGGTCCTCCTACGAGCAGTACTTC. The rearrangement joins TRBV18 to TRBJ2-7; 12 bases align to TRBD2. V lost 5 bases and J lost 0; bases outside the gene matches: 8. This CDR3 region has 17 residues. The germline CDR1 and CDR2 sequences are KGHSH and LQKENI.

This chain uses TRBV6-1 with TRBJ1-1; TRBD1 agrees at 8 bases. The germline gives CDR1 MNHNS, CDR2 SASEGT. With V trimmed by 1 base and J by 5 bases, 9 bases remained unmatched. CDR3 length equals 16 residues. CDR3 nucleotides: TGTGCCAGCAGTGAAGTTTCCGGACAGGGTAGGACTGAAGCTTTCTTT. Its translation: CASSEVSGQGRTEAFF.

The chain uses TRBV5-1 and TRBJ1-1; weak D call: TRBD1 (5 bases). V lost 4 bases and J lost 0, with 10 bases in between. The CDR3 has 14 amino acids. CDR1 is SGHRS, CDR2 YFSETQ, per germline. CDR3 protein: CASSQGLMNTEAFF. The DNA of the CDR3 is TGCGCCAGCAGCCAGGGACTGATGAACACTGAAGCTTTCTTT.

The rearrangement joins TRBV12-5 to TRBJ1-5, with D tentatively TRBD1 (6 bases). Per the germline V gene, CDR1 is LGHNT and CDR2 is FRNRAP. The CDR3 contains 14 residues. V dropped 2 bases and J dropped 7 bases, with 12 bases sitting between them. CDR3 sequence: CASGLFGGSQPQHF. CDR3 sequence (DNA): TGTGCTAGTGGTTTGTTTGGGGGCAGCCAGCCCCAGCATTTT.

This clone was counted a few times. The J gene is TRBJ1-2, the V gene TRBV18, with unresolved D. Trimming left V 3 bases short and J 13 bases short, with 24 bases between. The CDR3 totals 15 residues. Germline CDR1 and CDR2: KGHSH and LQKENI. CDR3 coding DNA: TGTGCCAGCTCACCCCGGACTGAGGGCGGGAGCATTCTCACCTTC. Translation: CASSPRTEGGSILTF.

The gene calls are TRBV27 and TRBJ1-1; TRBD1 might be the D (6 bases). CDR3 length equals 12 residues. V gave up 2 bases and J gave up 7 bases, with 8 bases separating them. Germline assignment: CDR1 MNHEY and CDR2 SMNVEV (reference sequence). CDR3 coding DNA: TGTGCCAGCAGTTTAACAGGGCTTGAAGCTTTCTTT. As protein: CASSLTGLEAFF.

The CDR3 bases are TGCGCCAGCAGTCGCATACCCGGGACTACCTTCCAGGATACGCAGTATTTT. The encoded protein is CASSRIPGTTFQDTQYF. The chain has TRBV10-2 and TRBJ2-3; 7 bases line up with TRBD2. Germline assignment: CDR1 WSHSY and CDR2 SAAADI. The CDR3 runs to 17 residues. The trim removed 5 bases at V and 6 bases at J, leaving 17 bases unmatched.

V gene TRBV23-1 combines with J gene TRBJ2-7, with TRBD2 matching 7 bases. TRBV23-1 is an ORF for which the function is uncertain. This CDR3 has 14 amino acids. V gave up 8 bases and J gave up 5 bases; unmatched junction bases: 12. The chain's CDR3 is CASGEWGGNNEQYF. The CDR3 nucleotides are TGCGCCAGCGGGGAATGGGGGGGAAATAACGAGCAGTACTTC.

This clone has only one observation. CDR3 DNA: TGTGCCAGCAGCCCGGCAACAGGAGTTAACTATGGCTACACCTTC. Translated: CASSPATGVNYGYTF. The chain recombines TRBV5-4 with TRBJ1-2; possibly TRBD1 for D (5 bases). With 4 bases removed from V and 1 base from J, the gap between germline ends came to 14 bases. The CDR3 length is 15 residues. The germline V gene has CDR1 SGHNT and CDR2 YYREEE (reference sequence).

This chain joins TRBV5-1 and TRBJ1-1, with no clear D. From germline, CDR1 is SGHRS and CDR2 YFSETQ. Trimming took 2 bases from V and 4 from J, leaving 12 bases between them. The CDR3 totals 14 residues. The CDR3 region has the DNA TGCGCCAGCAGCTTCGGAACGGAGGGCACTGAAGCTTTCTTT. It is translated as CASSFGTEGTEAFF.

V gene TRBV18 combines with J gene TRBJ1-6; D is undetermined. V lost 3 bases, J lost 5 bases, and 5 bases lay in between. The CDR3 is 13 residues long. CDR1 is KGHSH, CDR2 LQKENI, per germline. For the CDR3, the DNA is TGTGCCAGCTCACCTCAGAATAATTCACCCCTCCACTTT. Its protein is CASSPQNNSPLHF.

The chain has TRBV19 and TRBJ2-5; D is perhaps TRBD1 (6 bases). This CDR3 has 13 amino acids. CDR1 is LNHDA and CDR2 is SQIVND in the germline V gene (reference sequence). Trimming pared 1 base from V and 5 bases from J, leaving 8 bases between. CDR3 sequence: CASSIGGPETQYF. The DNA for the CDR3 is TGTGCCAGTAGTATAGGGGGGCCGGAGACCCAGTACTTC.